This T cell receptor (beta chain) came from a study of molecular identifiers for immune sequencing clone quantification. TCRdb itself ran the PCR reads through MiXCR, one entry per CDR3 protein. The sample records around 480,000 distinct CDR3 sequences, roughly a fifth being singletons. Per germline, CDR1 SGHNT and CDR2 YYREEE (reference sequence). The CDR3 contains 15 residues. V was pared by 3 bases and J by 3 bases, with 2 bases of the junction left unmatched. The sequencing input was naive CD8+ T cells from blood, with Jurkat cell RNA spiked in. Described subset: FACS-sorted CD8+CD4-CCR7+CD45RA+ naive T cells. This sequence was found in a human donor in good health. Some libraries in this study had Jurkat cell RNA spiked in. The genes are TRBV5-4 and TRBJ2-2; 10 bases agree with TRBD2. The CDR3 loop reads CASSYLAGDTGELFF. The CDR3 nucleotides are TGTGCCAGCAGCTACCTAGCGGGAGACACCGGGGAGCTGTTTTTT. Full variable domain (outside the CDR3, taken from reference TRBV5-4 and TRBJ2-2): ETGVTQSPTHLIKTRGQQVTLRCSSQSGHNTVSWYQQALGQGPQFIFQYYREEENGRGNFPPRFSGLQFPNYSSELNVNALELDDSALYLCASSYLAGDTGELFFGEGSRLTVL.